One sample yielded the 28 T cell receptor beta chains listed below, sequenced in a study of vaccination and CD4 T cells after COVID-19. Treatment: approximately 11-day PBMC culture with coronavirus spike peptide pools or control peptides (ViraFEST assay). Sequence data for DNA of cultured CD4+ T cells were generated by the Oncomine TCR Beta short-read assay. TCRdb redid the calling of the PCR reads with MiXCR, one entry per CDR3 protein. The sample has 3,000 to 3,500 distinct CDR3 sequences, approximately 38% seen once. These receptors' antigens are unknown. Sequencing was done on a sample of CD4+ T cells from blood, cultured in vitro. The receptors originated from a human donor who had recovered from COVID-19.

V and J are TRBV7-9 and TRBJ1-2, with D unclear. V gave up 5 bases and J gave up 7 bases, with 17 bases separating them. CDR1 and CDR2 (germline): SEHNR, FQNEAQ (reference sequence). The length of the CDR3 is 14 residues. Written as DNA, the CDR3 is TGTGCCAGCAGCCCGGATACAGTGAGACGTGGCTACACCTTC. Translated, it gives CASSPDTVRRGYTF.

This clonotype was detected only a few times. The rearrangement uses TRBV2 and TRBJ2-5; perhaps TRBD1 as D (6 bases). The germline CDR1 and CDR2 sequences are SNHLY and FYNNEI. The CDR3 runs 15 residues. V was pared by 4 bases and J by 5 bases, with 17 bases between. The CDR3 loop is CASSVVGGGGETQYF. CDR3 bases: TGTGCCAGCAGTGTAGTAGGGGGTGGTGGGGAGACCCAGTACTTC.

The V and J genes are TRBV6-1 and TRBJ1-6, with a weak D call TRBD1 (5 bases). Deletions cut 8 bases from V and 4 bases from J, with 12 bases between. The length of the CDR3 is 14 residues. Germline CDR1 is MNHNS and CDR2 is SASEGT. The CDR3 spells CASGRDLYNSPLHF. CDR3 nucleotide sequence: TGTGCCAGCGGCCGGGACCTATATAATTCACCCCTCCACTTT.

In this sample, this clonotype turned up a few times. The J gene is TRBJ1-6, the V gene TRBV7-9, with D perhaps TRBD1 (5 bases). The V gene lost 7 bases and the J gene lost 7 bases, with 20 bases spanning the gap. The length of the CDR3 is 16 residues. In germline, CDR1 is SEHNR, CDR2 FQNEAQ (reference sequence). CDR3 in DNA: TGTGCCAGCAACCATGGGGGGGGAGCCCTAAATTCACCCCTCCACTTT. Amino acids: CASNHGGGALNSPLHF.

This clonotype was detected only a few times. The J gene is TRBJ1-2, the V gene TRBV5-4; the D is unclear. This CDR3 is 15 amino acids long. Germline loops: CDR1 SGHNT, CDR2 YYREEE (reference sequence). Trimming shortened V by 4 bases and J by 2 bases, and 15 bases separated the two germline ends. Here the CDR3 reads CASSPTSLPNYGYTF. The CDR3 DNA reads TGTGCCAGCAGCCCGACCTCCCTCCCAAACTATGGCTACACCTTC.

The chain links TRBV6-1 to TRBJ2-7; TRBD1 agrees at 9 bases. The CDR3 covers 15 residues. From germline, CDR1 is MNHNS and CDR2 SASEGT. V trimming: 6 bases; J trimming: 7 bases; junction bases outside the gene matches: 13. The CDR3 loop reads CASSPPGQGPGEQYF. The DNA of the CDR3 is TGTGCCAGCAGCCCTCCGGGACAGGGACCGGGGGAGCAGTACTTC.

The chain's CDR3 is CASSPEGNEQFF. The CDR3 DNA sequence: TGTGCCAGCAGCCCTGAGGGGAATGAGCAGTTCTTC. J is TRBJ2-1 and V is TRBV12-3 or TRBV12-4; D may match TRBD1 or TRBD2 (5 bases each). The CDR3 is 12 amino acids. Trimming removed 6 bases at V and 7 bases at J, with 10 bases between.

CDR3 in amino acids: CASSPTQGGYGYTF. CDR3 sequence (DNA): TGTGCCAGCTCACCCACGCAGGGAGGCTATGGCTACACCTTC. The genes are TRBV18 and TRBJ1-2; a possible D gene is TRBD1 (5 bases). In germline, CDR1 is KGHSH, CDR2 LQKENI. V was shortened by 3 bases and J by 4 bases, with 12 bases between the two germline ends. The length of the CDR3 is 14 residues. Filled out from reference TRBV18 and TRBJ1-2, the complete variable domain reads NAGVMQNPRHLVRRRGQEARLRCSPMKGHSHVYWYRQLPEEGLKFMVYLQKENIIDESGMPKERFSAEFPKEGPSILRIQQVVRGDSAAYFCASSPTQGGYGYTFGSGTRLTVV.

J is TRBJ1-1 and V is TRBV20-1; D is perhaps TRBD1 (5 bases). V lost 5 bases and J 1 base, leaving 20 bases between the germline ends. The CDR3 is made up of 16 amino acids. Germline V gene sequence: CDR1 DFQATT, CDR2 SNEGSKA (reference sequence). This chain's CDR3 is CSALYGGGAGNTEAFF. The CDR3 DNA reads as TGCAGTGCTCTCTACGGGGGAGGGGCAGGGAACACTGAAGCTTTCTTT.

In DNA, the CDR3 is TGTGCCAGCAGTTTTAGTTCAGGGAATAGCAATCAGCCCCAGCATTTT. As protein: CASSFSSGNSNQPQHF. The chain employs TRBV12-3 or TRBV12-4 and TRBJ1-5, with D possibly matching TRBD1 (5 bases). Trimming took off 3 bases at V and 0 bases at J, with 12 bases between the two ends. The CDR3 totals 16 residues.

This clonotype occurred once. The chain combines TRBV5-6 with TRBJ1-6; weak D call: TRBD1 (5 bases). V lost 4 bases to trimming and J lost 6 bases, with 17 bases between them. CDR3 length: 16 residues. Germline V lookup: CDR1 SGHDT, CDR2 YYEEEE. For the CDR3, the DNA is TGTGCCAGCAGCCTGGTTCGGGGGATTTCTAATTCACCCCTCCACTTT. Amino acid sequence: CASSLVRGISNSPLHF. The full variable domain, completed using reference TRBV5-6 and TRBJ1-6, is DAGVTQSPTHLIKTRGQQVTLRCSPKSGHDTVSWYQQALGQGPQFIFQYYEEEERQRGNFPDRFSGHQFPNYSSELNVNALLLGDSALYLCASSLVRGISNSPLHFGNGTRLTVT.

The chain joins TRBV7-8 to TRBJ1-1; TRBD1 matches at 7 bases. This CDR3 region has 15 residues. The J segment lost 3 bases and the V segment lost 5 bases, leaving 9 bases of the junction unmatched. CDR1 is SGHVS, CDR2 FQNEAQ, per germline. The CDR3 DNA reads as TGTGCCAGCAGCACGAGCCCGACAGGGTACACTGAAGCTTTCTTT. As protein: CASSTSPTGYTEAFF.

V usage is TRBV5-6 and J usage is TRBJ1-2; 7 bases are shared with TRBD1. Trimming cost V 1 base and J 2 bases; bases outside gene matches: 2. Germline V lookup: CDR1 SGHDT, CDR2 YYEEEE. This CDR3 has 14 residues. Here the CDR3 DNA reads TGTGCCAGCAGCTTGCTCAGGGGGAACTATGGCTACACCTTC. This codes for CASSLLRGNYGYTF.

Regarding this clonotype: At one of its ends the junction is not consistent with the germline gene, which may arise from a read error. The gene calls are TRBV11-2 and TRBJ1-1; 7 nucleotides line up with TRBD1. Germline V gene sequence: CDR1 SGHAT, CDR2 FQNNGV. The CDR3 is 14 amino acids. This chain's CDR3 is CASSGGGRSTKAFF. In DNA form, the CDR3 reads TGTGCCAGCAGCGGAGGGGGCCGGAGCACTAAAGCTTTCTTT.

CDR3 bases: TGTGCCAGCAGCCGACAGGGGGCTGGCGGGGAGCTGTTTTTT. Amino acid sequence: CASSRQGAGGELFF. The rearrangement joins TRBV12-3 or TRBV12-4 to TRBJ2-2, with 10 bases lining up with TRBD1. The ends lost 6 bases at V and 7 bases at J; junction bases unmatched: 5. The CDR3 is 14 amino acids.

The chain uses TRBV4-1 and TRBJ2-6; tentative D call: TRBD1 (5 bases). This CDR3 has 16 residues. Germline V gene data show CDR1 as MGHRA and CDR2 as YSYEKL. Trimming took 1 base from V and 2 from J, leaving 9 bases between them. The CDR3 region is CASSQGQSAGANVLTF. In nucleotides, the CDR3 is TGCGCCAGCAGCCAAGGACAGAGCGCTGGGGCCAACGTCCTGACTTTC.

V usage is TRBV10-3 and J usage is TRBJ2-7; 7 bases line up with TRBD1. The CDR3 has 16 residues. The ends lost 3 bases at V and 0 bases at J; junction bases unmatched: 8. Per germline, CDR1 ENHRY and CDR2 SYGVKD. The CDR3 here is CAISDPGRGSSYEQYF. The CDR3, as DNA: TGTGCCATCAGTGATCCCGGCAGGGGGAGCTCCTACGAGCAGTACTTC.

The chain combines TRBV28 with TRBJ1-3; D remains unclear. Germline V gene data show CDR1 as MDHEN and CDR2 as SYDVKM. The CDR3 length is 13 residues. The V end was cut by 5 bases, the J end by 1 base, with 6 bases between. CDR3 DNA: TGTGCCAGCAGTGTGGGGTCTGGAAACACCATATATTTT. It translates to CASSVGSGNTIYF.

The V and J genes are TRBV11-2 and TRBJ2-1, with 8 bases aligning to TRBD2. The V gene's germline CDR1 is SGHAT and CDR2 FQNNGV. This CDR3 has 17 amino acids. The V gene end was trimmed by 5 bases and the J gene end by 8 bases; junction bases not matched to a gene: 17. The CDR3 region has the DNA TGTGCCAGCAGCCCTTATGCCAGCGGGGGTTTAGGTGATGAGCAGTTCTTC. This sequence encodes CASSPYASGGLGDEQFF.

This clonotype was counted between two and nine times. The CDR3 is CSAERGNEQFF. Written as DNA, the CDR3 is TGCAGTGCGGAACGCGGCAATGAGCAGTTCTTC. The V call is TRBV20-1, the J call TRBJ2-1; D gene unclear. Trimming stripped 6 bases from V and 6 bases from J, with 9 bases between. The CDR3 is 11 amino acids. The germline V gene encodes CDR1 DFQATT and CDR2 SNEGSKA (reference sequence).

The CDR3 region has the DNA TGTGCCACCAGCAGAGATCCAGCGGGGGGGCAAGAGACCCAGTACTTC. The encoded protein is CATSRDPAGGQETQYF. This chain uses TRBV15 with TRBJ2-5; 10 nucleotides line up with TRBD2. CDR1 is LNHNV and CDR2 is YYDKDF in the germline V gene (reference sequence). The ends lost 0 bases at V and 2 bases at J; junction bases unmatched: 3. The CDR3 contains 16 residues.

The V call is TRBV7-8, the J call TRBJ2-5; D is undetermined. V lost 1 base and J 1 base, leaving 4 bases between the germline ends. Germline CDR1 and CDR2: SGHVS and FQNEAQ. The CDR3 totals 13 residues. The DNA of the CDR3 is TGTGCCAGCAGCTTAGAGATCCAAGAGACCCAGTACTTC. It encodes CASSLEIQETQYF.

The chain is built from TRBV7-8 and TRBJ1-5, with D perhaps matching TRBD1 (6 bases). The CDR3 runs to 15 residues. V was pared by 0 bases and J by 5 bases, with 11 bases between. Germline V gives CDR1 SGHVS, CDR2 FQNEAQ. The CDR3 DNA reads TGTGCCAGCAGCTTAGCCTTGGACAGATATCAGCCCCAGCATTTT. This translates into CASSLALDRYQPQHF.

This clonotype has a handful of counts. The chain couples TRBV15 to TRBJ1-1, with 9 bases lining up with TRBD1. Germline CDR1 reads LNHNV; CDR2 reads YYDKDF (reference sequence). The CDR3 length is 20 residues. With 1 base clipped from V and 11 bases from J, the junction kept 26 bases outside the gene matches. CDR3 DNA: TGTGCCACCAGCAGAGGTACAGGGGGCGGTCTCGCCCCCGGTCTATCTCTGGCTTTCTTT. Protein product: CATSRGTGGGLAPGLSLAFF.

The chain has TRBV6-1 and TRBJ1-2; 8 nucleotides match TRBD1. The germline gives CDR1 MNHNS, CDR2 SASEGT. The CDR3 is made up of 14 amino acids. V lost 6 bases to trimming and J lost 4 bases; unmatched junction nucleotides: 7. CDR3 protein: CASRQGAPGYGYTF. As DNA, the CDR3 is TGTGCCAGCAGGCAGGGGGCGCCGGGCTATGGCTACACCTTC.

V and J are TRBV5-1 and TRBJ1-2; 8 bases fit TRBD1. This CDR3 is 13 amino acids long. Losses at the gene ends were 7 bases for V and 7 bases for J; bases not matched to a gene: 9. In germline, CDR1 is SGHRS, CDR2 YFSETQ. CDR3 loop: CASDPTGVGGYTF. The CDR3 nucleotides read TGCGCCAGCGACCCGACAGGGGTGGGTGGCTACACCTTC. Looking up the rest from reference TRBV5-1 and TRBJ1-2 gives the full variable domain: KAGVTQTPRYLIKTRGQQVTLSCSPISGHRSVSWYQQTPGQGLQFLFEYFSETQRNKGNFPGRFSGRQFSNSRSEMNVSTLELGDSALYLCASDPTGVGGYTFGSGTRLTVV.

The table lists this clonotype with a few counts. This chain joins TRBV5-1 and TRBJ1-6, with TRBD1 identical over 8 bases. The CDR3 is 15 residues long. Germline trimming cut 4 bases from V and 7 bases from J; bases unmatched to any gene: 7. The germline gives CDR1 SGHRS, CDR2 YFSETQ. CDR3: CASSLGDRNNSPLHF. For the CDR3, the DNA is TGCGCCAGCAGCCTAGGGGACAGGAACAATTCACCCCTCCACTTT.

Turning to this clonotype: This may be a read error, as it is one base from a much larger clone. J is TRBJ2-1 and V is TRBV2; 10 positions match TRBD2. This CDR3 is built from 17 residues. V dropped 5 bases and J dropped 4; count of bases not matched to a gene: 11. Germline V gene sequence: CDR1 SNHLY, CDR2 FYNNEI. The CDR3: CASSPLSGGSPYNEQFF. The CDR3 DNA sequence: TGTGCCAGCAGTCCCCTTAGCGGGGGGTCGCCATACAATGAGCAGTTCTTC.